This entry lists 26 T cell receptor beta chains sequenced from one sample in a study of cytomegalovirus exposure and HLA in healthy donors. With 60 Vbeta and 13 Jbeta primers, the PCR was carried out. Some clones are missing from TCRdb's copy, which holds only in-frame ones; the method was immunoSEQ multiplex PCR. Of about 120,000 clones in the sample, 70% to 80% were seen once. Sequenced sample: PBMCs. These receptor sequences come from a woman aged 50 to 60 in good health and CMV-seropositive.

This clone was counted a few times. V usage is TRBV5-6 and J usage is TRBJ2-3, with a weak D call TRBD1 (6 bases). This CDR3 comprises 19 residues. V shed 0 bases and J shed 2 bases, with 22 bases lying between them. The germline CDR1 and CDR2 sequences are SGHDT and YYEEEE. The CDR3 DNA follows: TGTGCCAGCAGCTTGGCCTGGGTAGGACAGCCTACGTTCACAGATACGCAGTATTTT. This gives the protein CASSLAWVGQPTFTDTQYF.

This chain uses TRBV9 with TRBJ1-5; D possibly corresponds to TRBD1 (5 bases). Trimming removed 2 bases from V and 5 bases from J, with 14 bases in between. The germline CDR1 and CDR2 sequences are SGDLS and YYNGEE. This CDR3 has 15 amino acids. In DNA, the CDR3 is TGTGCCAGCAGCGTTGGACAAGGTGTATATCAGCCCCAGCATTTT. It translates to CASSVGQGVYQPQHF.

As to this clone: The sample has other DNA sequences that encode this CDR3 too. This chain uses TRBV2 with TRBJ1-2, with D unresolved. The CDR3 sequence is 12 residues long. V was cut by 2 bases and J by 4 bases, with 5 bases left in between. Germline assignment: CDR1 SNHLY and CDR2 FYNNEI. CDR3 amino acids: CASSESGYGYTF. The CDR3 DNA follows: TGTGCCAGCAGTGAAAGCGGCTATGGCTACACCTTC.

The chain joins TRBV4-2 to TRBJ2-1; the match to TRBD1 covers 7 bases. The CDR3 covers 16 residues. The ends lost 4 bases at V and 0 bases at J; junction bases unmatched: 6. CDR1 is LGHNA and CDR2 is YNFKEQ in the germline V gene. The CDR3, as DNA: TGTGCCAGCAGCCGATCGGGACAGACCTCCTACAATGAGCAGTTCTTC. Residues: CASSRSGQTSYNEQFF.

This clone showed up just a few times. The V call is TRBV27, the J call TRBJ2-6; TRBD1 matches 9 bases. After removal of 10 bases from V and 2 bases from J, the junction contained 3 bases not matched to a gene. There are 14 residues in the CDR3. Germline V gene data show CDR1 as MNHEY and CDR2 as SMNVEV (reference sequence). In DNA, the CDR3 is TGTGCCACCAGGACAGGGGCTGGGGCCAACGTCCTGACTTTC. It specifies CATRTGAGANVLTF. Full variable domain (rest looked up from reference TRBV27 and TRBJ2-6): EAQVTQNPRYLITVTGKKLTVTCSQNMNHEYMSWYRQDPGLGLRQIYYSMNVEVTDKGDVPEGYKVSRKEKRNFPLILESPSPNQTSLYFCATRTGAGANVLTFGAGSRLTVL.

This clone was seen a handful of times. Other DNA sequences in this specimen translate into the identical CDR3. The chain links TRBV7-2 to TRBJ1-1; TRBD1 is a possible D gene (6 bases). The CDR3 consists of 15 residues. From germline, CDR1 is SGHTA and CDR2 FQGNSA. The V end lost 5 bases, the J end lost 0 bases, and 13 bases lay between the germline ends. The CDR3 DNA is TGTGCCAGCAGCCCTACAACAGGGATGAACACTGAAGCTTTCTTT. Translating gives CASSPTTGMNTEAFF.

The rearrangement uses TRBV5-4 and TRBJ1-2; a weak D match, TRBD1 (6 bases). The CDR3 has 15 amino acids. Germline V gene lookup returns CDR1 SGHNT and CDR2 YYREEE (reference sequence). The V end was cut by 1 base, the J end by 2 bases, with 12 bases between. CDR3 bases: TGTGCCAGCAGCTTGAACAGGGTTTCGAACTATGGCTACACCTTC. Translation gives CASSLNRVSNYGYTF.

The rearrangement links TRBV6-1 to TRBJ2-2, with D maybe TRBD2 (7 bases). The CDR3 consists of 13 residues. The V gene lost 7 bases and the J gene lost 5 bases, with 11 bases spanning the gap. Germline CDR1 and CDR2: MNHNS and SASEGT. CDR3 coding DNA: TGTGCCAGCACACAGGGAGGGACCGGGGAGCTGTTTTTT. Translated, it gives CASTQGGTGELFF.

This clone was seen just once. This rearrangement joins TRBV18 to TRBJ2-1, with unresolved D. Trimming removed 2 bases from V and 10 bases from J, with 9 bases in between. The CDR3 spans 12 residues. Germline-derived CDR1 and CDR2 are KGHSH and LQKENI. The CDR3 nucleotides are TGTGCCAGCTCACCAACGGTCTCCGAGCAGTTCTTC. Translated: CASSPTVSEQFF.

J is TRBJ1-2 and V is TRBV28; 8 nucleotides agree with TRBD1. Unmatched junction bases numbered 10, after V lost 5 bases and J lost 8 bases. This CDR3 spans 14 amino acids. Germline CDR1 MDHEN, CDR2 SYDVKM. The CDR3 DNA reads TGTGCCAGCAGTGCCCGGACAGGGTTGTCCGGCTACACCTTC. Protein product: CASSARTGLSGYTF.

The V call is TRBV7-9, the J call TRBJ2-2; 10 nucleotides match TRBD2. The J segment lost 4 bases and the V segment lost 3 bases, leaving 5 bases of the junction unmatched. The germline V gene encodes CDR1 SEHNR and CDR2 FQNEAQ (reference sequence). The CDR3 is 16 residues long. The CDR3, as DNA: TGTGCCAGCAGCTTTATAGCGGGAGGACTCACCGGGGAGCTGTTTTTT. It encodes CASSFIAGGLTGELFF. The full variable domain, in which reference TRBV7-9 and TRBJ2-2 provide the parts outside the CDR3, is DTGVSQNPRHKITKRGQNVTFRCDPISEHNRLYWYRQTLGQGPEFLTYFQNEAQLEKSRLLSDRFSAERPKGSFSTLEIQRTEQGDSAMYLCASSFIAGGLTGELFFGEGSRLTVL.

CDR3: CASSQDKGGSAALFF. The CDR3 region has the DNA TGTGCCAGCAGCCAAGATAAAGGGGGCTCAGCAGCACTGTTTTTT. This chain uses TRBV14 with TRBJ1-4; 7 bases are shared with TRBD1. The CDR3 has 15 residues. The germline CDR1 and CDR2 sequences are SGHDN and FVKESK. The V segment lost 0 bases and the J segment 13 bases; nucleotides outside the gene matches: 11.

There are a few counts of this clone. The chain links TRBV19 to TRBJ1-1; unclear D gene. The CDR3 contains 14 residues. The germline V gene encodes CDR1 LNHDA and CDR2 SQIVND (reference sequence). V was shortened by 1 base and J by 2 bases, with 8 bases between the two germline ends. The CDR3: CASSIARSNTEAFF. The CDR3 region has the DNA TGTGCCAGTAGTATAGCCAGATCAAACACTGAAGCTTTCTTT.

In its sample, this clone was seen once. The rearrangement uses TRBV4-3 and TRBJ1-1; D is uncertain. V lost 6 bases to trimming and J lost 0 bases, with 8 bases between them. Germline CDR1 reads LGHNA; CDR2 reads YSLEER. This CDR3 has 13 amino acids. In DNA form, the CDR3 reads TGCGCCAGCAGGATCACAATGAACACTGAAGCTTTCTTT. This codes for CASRITMNTEAFF.

V and J are TRBV7-7 and TRBJ2-5, with D tentatively TRBD2 (5 bases). V dropped 8 bases and J dropped 5 bases, with 12 bases sitting between them. The V gene's germline CDR1 is SSHAT and CDR2 FNYEAQ (reference sequence). The CDR3 has 12 amino acids. This CDR3 reads CASPTGSETQYF. In DNA, the CDR3 is TGTGCCAGCCCAACGGGGTCGGAGACCCAGTACTTC.

The rearrangement links TRBV10-1 to TRBJ1-1; D perhaps matches TRBD1 (5 bases). V lost 0 bases to trimming and J lost 8 bases, with 13 bases between them. The CDR3 contains 14 residues. CDR1 and CDR2 from the germline V gene are WNHNN and SYGVQD (reference sequence). CDR3 in amino acids: CASSESFRGGEAFF. CDR3 DNA: TGCGCCAGCAGTGAGTCATTCCGGGGGGGAGAAGCTTTCTTT.

V usage is TRBV19 and J usage is TRBJ1-5; tentatively, D is TRBD1 (5 bases). Between the trimmed V and J ends, which lost 8 bases and 1 base, there was a span of 12 bases. From germline, CDR1 is LNHDA and CDR2 SQIVND (reference sequence). This CDR3 spans 14 amino acids. The CDR3 sequence: CASSARVSNQPQHF. CDR3 DNA: TGTGCCAGTTCTGCCAGGGTCAGCAATCAGCCCCAGCATTTT.

The chain recombines TRBV7-2 with TRBJ2-1; 10 bases map to TRBD2. V trimming: 0 bases; J trimming: 9 bases; junction bases outside the gene matches: 8. Germline values: CDR1 SGHTA, CDR2 FQGNSA. The CDR3 totals 16 residues. CDR3 nucleotide sequence: TGTGCCAGCAGCTTAGCAGGAGCGGGGGGGAGTATTGAGCAGTTCTTC. Amino acid sequence: CASSLAGAGGSIEQFF.

The chain recombines TRBV5-1 with TRBJ1-1, with D perhaps TRBD1 (6 bases). V was pared by 3 bases and J by 8 bases, with 17 bases between. The CDR3 consists of 14 residues. Looked up from germline, CDR1 is SGHRS and CDR2 is YFSETQ. The CDR3: CASSSHLSGEEAFF. The CDR3 region has the DNA TGCGCCAGCAGCTCCCACCTCTCAGGGGAAGAAGCTTTCTTT.

The chain joins TRBV25-1 to TRBJ1-1; D is unresolved. This CDR3 is 11 amino acids long. Trimming took 6 bases from V and 4 from J, leaving 6 bases between them. The germline V gene encodes CDR1 MGHDK and CDR2 SYGVNS. The CDR3 loop is CASRVSTEAFF. In DNA form, the CDR3 reads TGTGCCAGCAGGGTGAGCACTGAAGCTTTCTTT.

J is TRBJ2-1 and V is TRBV5-6; 8 bases fit TRBD2. The CDR3 has 15 amino acids. V lost 2 bases and J lost 5; bases outside the gene matches: 6. Germline V gene lookup returns CDR1 SGHDT and CDR2 YYEEEE. The CDR3 DNA reads TGTGCCAGCAGCTTATTCGGGAGGGAACACAATGAGCAGTTCTTC. Translated, it gives CASSLFGREHNEQFF. Drawing the rest from reference TRBV5-6 and TRBJ2-1, the complete variable domain is DAGVTQSPTHLIKTRGQQVTLRCSPKSGHDTVSWYQQALGQGPQFIFQYYEEEERQRGNFPDRFSGHQFPNYSSELNVNALLLGDSALYLCASSLFGREHNEQFFGPGTRLTVL.

The V gene is TRBV11-3, the J gene TRBJ2-2; the match to TRBD2 covers 7 bases. V was clipped by 2 bases and J by 5 bases; unmatched bases: 2. CDR3 length equals 14 residues. The V gene's germline CDR1 is SGHNT and CDR2 YENEEA. This CDR3 reads CASSLRGGTGELFF. In DNA form, the CDR3 reads TGTGCCAGCAGCTTAAGGGGAGGGACCGGGGAGCTGTTTTTT.

V and J are TRBV5-4 and TRBJ2-5; 9 nucleotides line up with TRBD1. The CDR3 totals 14 residues. V lost 4 bases to trimming and J lost 5 bases; unmatched junction nucleotides: 6. CDR1 and CDR2 from the germline V gene are SGHNT and YYREEE (reference sequence). The CDR3 reads CASSLGQGMETQYF. The CDR3 coding sequence is TGTGCCAGCAGCCTAGGACAGGGGATGGAGACCCAGTACTTC.

The rearrangement links TRBV19 to TRBJ2-7; D perhaps matches TRBD1 (6 bases). The CDR3 consists of 14 residues. The germline gives CDR1 LNHDA, CDR2 SQIVND (reference sequence). V was cut by 3 bases and J by 1 base, with 10 bases left in between. The CDR3 DNA is TGTGCCAGTAGTATGCGGCAGGGGTCCTACGAGCAGTACTTC. Its protein product is CASSMRQGSYEQYF.

The table lists this clone with many counts. The rearrangement joins TRBV4-3 to TRBJ2-2; tentative D call: TRBD1 (6 bases). The V gene's germline CDR1 is LGHNA and CDR2 YSLEER. V was pared by 0 bases and J by 4 bases, with 15 bases between. The CDR3 is 17 residues long. The CDR3 DNA sequence: TGCGCCAGCAGCCAAGATTGGGCAGGGGCTACCACCGGGGAGCTGTTTTTT. Protein sequence: CASSQDWAGATTGELFF.

The rearrangement links TRBV4-1 to TRBJ2-1, with a weak D call TRBD1 (6 bases). With 0 bases removed from V and 9 bases from J, the gap between germline ends came to 18 bases. In germline, CDR1 is MGHRA, CDR2 YSYEKL. This CDR3 has 16 amino acids. CDR3 residues: CASSQDLTNGRGEQFF. CDR3 DNA sequence: TGCGCCAGCAGCCAAGATTTAACGAACGGCAGGGGTGAGCAGTTCTTC.